Listed here are 27 T cell receptor beta chains from one sample, sequenced in a study of response to subunit inactivated influenza vaccine. TCRdb reprocessed the RT-PCR reads via MiXCR and lists one record per CDR3 protein. The profile shows 590,000 or so distinct CDR3 sequences, around 15% of them singletons. The starting material was PBMCs from blood, obtained 14 to 15 days before vaccination. These receptors were collected from a man aged 50-60 years who received an inactivated influenza vaccine.

In its sample, this clonotype was seen many times. The chain recombines TRBV4-2 with TRBJ2-1; 7 bases line up with TRBD2. CDR1 and CDR2 (germline): LGHNA, YNFKEQ. CDR3 length: 18 amino acids. V shed 0 bases and J 2 bases; nucleotides not matched to a gene: 10. The DNA for the CDR3 is TGTGCCAGCAGCCAAGACTGGAGGAGGACTAGAACCTACAATGAGCAGTTCTTC. This sequence encodes CASSQDWRRTRTYNEQFF.

This chain links TRBV27 with TRBJ2-7, with 8 bases lining up with TRBD1. Germline lookup yields CDR1 MNHEY and CDR2 SMNVEV (reference sequence). Trimming removed 2 bases from V and 6 bases from J; junction bases left unmatched: 6. The length of the CDR3 is 14 residues. Here the CDR3 reads CASSLGAGGAEQYF. CDR3 nucleotides: TGTGCCAGCAGTTTAGGGGCAGGGGGCGCCGAGCAGTACTTC.

The rearrangement links TRBV12-3 or TRBV12-4 to TRBJ2-3, with 7 bases aligning to TRBD1. There are 15 residues in the CDR3. V gave up 3 bases and J gave up 3 bases; unmatched junction bases: 6. The CDR3, as DNA: TGTGCCAGCAGTTTGAGGGGGCGTGGGACAGATACGCAGTATTTT. Its protein product is CASSLRGRGTDTQYF.

A few counts support this clonotype. The V call is TRBV7-9, the J call TRBJ2-5, with a possible D match to TRBD1 (6 bases). V was pared by 11 bases and J by 5 bases, with 18 bases between. This CDR3 is 13 amino acids long. Germline V gene lookup returns CDR1 SEHNR and CDR2 FQNEAQ (reference sequence). This CDR3 is CAAHSRQEETQYF. CDR3 in DNA: TGTGCCGCCCACAGTAGACAGGAGGAGACCCAGTACTTC.

A few counts support this clonotype. The J gene is TRBJ2-2, the V gene TRBV6-2 or TRBV6-3; no definite D call. The ends were cut back, 2 bases at V and 5 bases at J, with 18 bases in the middle. The germline V gene has CDR1 MNHEY and CDR2 SVGEGT. This CDR3 has 17 amino acids. In DNA form, the CDR3 reads TGTGCCAGCAGTTACCATCAGGTAGCCCAAAGGACCGGGGAGCTGTTTTTT. It is translated as CASSYHQVAQRTGELFF.

The chain links TRBV20-1 to TRBJ2-2; TRBD2 might be the D (6 bases). The CDR3 has 14 residues. Trimming left V 5 bases short and J 0 bases short, with 10 bases between. Germline loops: CDR1 DFQATT, CDR2 SNEGSKA (reference sequence). CDR3 sequence reads: CSAGGTSNTGELFF. In DNA form, the CDR3 reads TGCAGTGCTGGGGGGACTTCGAACACCGGGGAGCTGTTTTTT.

The table lists this clonotype with a few counts. The V call is TRBV2, the J call TRBJ2-1; D unresolved. V lost 8 bases to trimming and J lost 7 bases, with 15 bases between them. CDR3 length: 13 amino acids. Per germline, CDR1 SNHLY and CDR2 FYNNEI. In DNA, the CDR3 is TGTGCCAGCCCGGGTCCTGGGGTGAATGAGCAGTTCTTC. This codes for CASPGPGVNEQFF.

The chain is built from TRBV5-6 and TRBJ2-1; the D is unclear. V was cut by 0 bases and J by 0 bases, with 10 bases left in between. CDR1 and CDR2 from the germline V gene are SGHDT and YYEEEE. CDR3 length equals 16 residues. CDR3 sequence: CASSLERRRSYNEQFF. The DNA for the CDR3 is TGTGCCAGCAGCTTGGAGCGCCGACGCTCCTACAATGAGCAGTTCTTC. Based on the CDR3 plus reference TRBV5-6 and TRBJ2-1, the full variable domain is DAGVTQSPTHLIKTRGQQVTLRCSPKSGHDTVSWYQQALGQGPQFIFQYYEEEERQRGNFPDRFSGHQFPNYSSELNVNALLLGDSALYLCASSLERRRSYNEQFFGPGTRLTVL.

This clonotype was counted between two and nine times. V gene TRBV5-1 combines with J gene TRBJ1-2; tentative D call: TRBD1 (5 bases). V dropped 0 bases and J dropped 2 bases, with 11 bases sitting between them. Germline CDR1 SGHRS, CDR2 YFSETQ. The CDR3 is made up of 15 amino acids. CDR3 region: CASSLEPGRNYGYTF. CDR3 coding DNA: TGCGCCAGCAGCTTGGAGCCAGGGAGAAACTATGGCTACACCTTC.

This clonotype was seen more than once but under ten times. This rearrangement joins TRBV5-1 to TRBJ2-7; 10 bases match TRBD2. Trimming at V came to 1 base and at J to 2 bases, leaving 6 bases not matched to a gene. The germline V gene has CDR1 SGHRS and CDR2 YFSETQ. This CDR3 region has 16 residues. CDR3 in DNA: TGCGCCAGCAGCTTGTTGACTAGCGGGCTGCCCTACGAGCAGTACTTC. Translation: CASSLLTSGLPYEQYF.

This clonotype was counted only a few times. This chain joins TRBV27 and TRBJ1-1, with D perhaps matching TRBD1 (5 bases). Germline V gives CDR1 MNHEY, CDR2 SMNVEV (reference sequence). The CDR3 has 13 residues. Deletions cut 7 bases from V and 0 bases from J, with 9 bases between. CDR3 sequence (DNA): TGTGCCAGCAAGACAGCCATGAACACTGAAGCTTTCTTT. Amino acids: CASKTAMNTEAFF.

This clonotype was seen ten or more times. This chain links TRBV7-2 with TRBJ2-5, with 11 bases matching TRBD2. V lost 5 bases and J lost 3; bases outside the gene matches: 5. This CDR3 is 15 amino acids long. Germline-derived CDR1 and CDR2 are SGHTA and FQGNSA. The CDR3 DNA sequence: TGTGCCAGCAGCCCAACTAGCGGGGGTGAAGAGACCCAGTACTTC. It yields the protein CASSPTSGGEETQYF.

A few counts support this clonotype. The CDR3 loop is CATSGSSGAHPGTQYF. The CDR3 nucleotides read TGTGCCACCAGCGGAAGTAGCGGGGCACACCCCGGTACGCAGTATTTT. This chain joins TRBV15 and TRBJ2-3, with 8 bases identical to TRBD2. Germline CDR1 reads LNHNV; CDR2 reads YYDKDF (reference sequence). The CDR3 consists of 16 residues. V shed 5 bases, J shed 8 bases, and the junction held 15 bases outside the gene matches.

In its sample, this clonotype was seen a few times. The chain couples TRBV11-3 to TRBJ2-3; no firm D call. The CDR3 is made up of 13 amino acids. The V gene lost 3 bases and the J gene lost 6 bases, with 10 bases spanning the gap. The germline gives CDR1 SGHNT, CDR2 YENEEA. This CDR3 reads CASSFSLRDTQYF. For the CDR3, the DNA is TGTGCCAGCAGCTTCTCCCTGAGGGATACGCAGTATTTT.

This clonotype was seen at least ten times. The rearrangement links TRBV5-1 to TRBJ2-1; D perhaps matches TRBD2 (6 bases). This CDR3 has 15 residues. V was trimmed by 7 bases and J by 1 base, leaving 15 bases between them. Germline CDR1 and CDR2: SGHRS and YFSETQ. CDR3 sequence reads: CASATSGSSYNEQFF. In nucleotides, the CDR3 is TGCGCCAGCGCCACCAGCGGGTCTTCCTACAATGAGCAGTTCTTC.

This clonotype was counted only a few times. The genes are TRBV12-3 or TRBV12-4 and TRBJ1-1; weak D call: TRBD1 (5 bases). V dropped 3 bases and J dropped 1 base, with 15 bases sitting between them. The CDR3 runs to 16 residues. The CDR3 protein is CASSFEDTGTNTEAFF. CDR3 bases: TGTGCCAGCAGTTTTGAGGACACAGGAACGAACACTGAAGCTTTCTTT.

This clonotype was detected a few times. The rearrangement links TRBV13 to TRBJ2-7, with a weak D call TRBD1 (6 bases). This CDR3 is built from 18 residues. With 7 bases removed from V and 2 bases from J, the gap between germline ends came to 27 bases. CDR1 and CDR2 from the germline V gene are PRHDT and FYEKMQ (reference sequence). The CDR3 region is CASKNSRDTTYPAYEQYF. CDR3 coding DNA: TGTGCCAGCAAGAATTCCCGGGACACAACCTACCCAGCCTACGAGCAGTACTTC.

This clonotype was recorded a few times. This chain links TRBV2 with TRBJ1-1; 10 nucleotides agree with TRBD1. The germline gives CDR1 SNHLY, CDR2 FYNNEI. The CDR3 has 21 amino acids. The J segment lost 1 base and the V segment lost 4 bases, leaving 21 bases of the junction unmatched. The CDR3 coding sequence is TGTGCCAGCAGTGTTGTCTCCGGGACAGGGGACCCCTTGGGGAGGAACACTGAAGCTTTCTTT. Its translation is CASSVVSGTGDPLGRNTEAFF. The entire variable domain, with the rest obtained from reference TRBV2 and TRBJ1-1, is as follows: EPEVTQTPSHQVTQMGQEVILRCVPISNHLYFYWYRQILGQKVEFLVSFYNNEISEKSEIFDDQFSVERPDGSNFTLKIRSTKLEDSAMYFCASSVVSGTGDPLGRNTEAFFGQGTRLTVV.

V usage is TRBV5-6 and J usage is TRBJ2-1; the D gene is possibly TRBD1 (6 bases). The V end lost 4 bases, the J end lost 9 bases, and 14 bases lay between the germline ends. Germline CDR1 and CDR2: SGHDT and YYEEEE. The CDR3 has 13 amino acids. As DNA, the CDR3 is TGTGCCAGCAGCGGGGGCTCCCCCCGTGAGCAGTTCTTC. This codes for CASSGGSPREQFF.

This clonotype has just a few counts. This chain connects TRBV24-1 to TRBJ2-3; D is perhaps TRBD1 (6 bases). V lost 4 bases and J lost 1, with 14 bases in between. This CDR3 has 16 residues. Looked up from germline, CDR1 is KGHDR and CDR2 is SFDVKD. CDR3 sequence reads: CATSDRGYGGTDTQYF. In nucleotides, the CDR3 is TGTGCCACCAGTGACAGGGGTTATGGGGGCACAGATACGCAGTATTTT.

This clonotype has ten or more counts. The chain employs TRBV12-3 or TRBV12-4 and TRBJ2-5, with 8 bases identical to TRBD1. V shed 4 bases and J 5 bases; nucleotides not matched to a gene: 3. The length of the CDR3 is 13 residues. This chain's CDR3 is CASSYTGGETQYF. The CDR3 bases are TGTGCCAGCAGTTACACAGGGGGGGAGACCCAGTACTTC.

The rearrangement joins TRBV3-1 to TRBJ1-6, with unresolved D. CDR3 size: 13 residues. Germline values: CDR1 LGHDT, CDR2 YNNKEL (reference sequence). Trimming took off 1 base at V and 9 bases at J, with 7 bases between the two ends. DNA for the CDR3: TGTGCCAGCAGCCAAGCCAGGTTTTCACCCCTCCACTTT. As protein: CASSQARFSPLHF.

This clonotype has a handful of counts. The gene calls are TRBV11-2 and TRBJ1-2; 7 nucleotides line up with TRBD1. The germline CDR1 and CDR2 sequences are SGHAT and FQNNGV. Trimming at V came to 2 bases and at J to 2 bases, leaving 8 bases not matched to a gene. CDR3 size: 16 residues. CDR3 loop: CASSLSGGVGNYGYTF. CDR3 in DNA: TGTGCCAGCAGCTTATCAGGGGGAGTAGGCAACTATGGCTACACCTTC. Filled out from reference TRBV11-2 and TRBJ1-2, the complete variable domain reads EAGVAQSPRYKIIEKRQSVAFWCNPISGHATLYWYQQILGQGPKLLIQFQNNGVVDDSQLPKDRFSAERLKGVDSTLKIQPAKLEDSAVYLCASSLSGGVGNYGYTFGSGTRLTVV.

This clonotype was seen a few times. The chain has TRBV28 and TRBJ2-3, with 11 bases identical to TRBD2. This CDR3 has 14 amino acids. The trim removed 3 bases at V and 7 bases at J, leaving 3 bases unmatched. Germline V gene lookup returns CDR1 MDHEN and CDR2 SYDVKM. The CDR3 here is CASSFTSGSYTQYF. CDR3 bases: TGTGCCAGCAGTTTTACTAGCGGGAGTTATACGCAGTATTTT.

In this sample, this clonotype turned up a few times. The chain combines TRBV5-1 with TRBJ2-7; D is undetermined. The V gene's germline CDR1 is SGHRS and CDR2 YFSETQ. The CDR3 spans 15 residues. Deletions cut 1 base from V and 4 bases from J, with 15 bases between. The CDR3 coding sequence is TGCGCCAGCAGCTTGAGCAGCTCCGGAATATACGAGCAGTACTTC. Translation gives CASSLSSSGIYEQYF.

The chain joins TRBV19 to TRBJ2-2; 9 bases are a match to TRBD2. The V gene end was trimmed by 5 bases and the J gene end by 7 bases; junction bases not matched to a gene: 8. This CDR3 is built from 15 residues. Germline CDR1 and CDR2: LNHDA and SQIVND (reference sequence). CDR3 bases: TGTGCCAGTAGTTTCGACACTAGCGGGTTCGGGGAGCTGTTTTTT. This translates into CASSFDTSGFGELFF.

The chain joins TRBV12-5 to TRBJ1-1, with 8 positions matching TRBD1. After removal of 3 bases from V and 4 bases from J, the junction contained 4 bases not matched to a gene. The CDR3 consists of 14 residues. CDR1 is LGHNT, CDR2 FRNRAP, per germline. CDR3: CASGLPGQGTEAFF. Here the CDR3 DNA reads TGTGCTAGTGGTTTACCCGGACAGGGCACTGAAGCTTTCTTT.